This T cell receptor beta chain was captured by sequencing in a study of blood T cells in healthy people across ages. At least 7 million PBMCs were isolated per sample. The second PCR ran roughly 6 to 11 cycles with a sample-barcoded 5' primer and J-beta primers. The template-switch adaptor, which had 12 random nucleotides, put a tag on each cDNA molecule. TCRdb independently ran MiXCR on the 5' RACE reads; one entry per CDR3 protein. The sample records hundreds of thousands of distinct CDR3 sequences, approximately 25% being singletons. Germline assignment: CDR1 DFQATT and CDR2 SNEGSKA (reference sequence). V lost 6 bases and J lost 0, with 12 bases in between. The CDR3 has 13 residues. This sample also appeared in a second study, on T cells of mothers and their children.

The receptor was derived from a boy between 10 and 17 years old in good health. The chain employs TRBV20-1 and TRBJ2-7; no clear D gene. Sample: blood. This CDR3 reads CSAYPTDSYEQYF. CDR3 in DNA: TGCAGTGCCTATCCTACGGACTCCTACGAGCAGTACTTC.